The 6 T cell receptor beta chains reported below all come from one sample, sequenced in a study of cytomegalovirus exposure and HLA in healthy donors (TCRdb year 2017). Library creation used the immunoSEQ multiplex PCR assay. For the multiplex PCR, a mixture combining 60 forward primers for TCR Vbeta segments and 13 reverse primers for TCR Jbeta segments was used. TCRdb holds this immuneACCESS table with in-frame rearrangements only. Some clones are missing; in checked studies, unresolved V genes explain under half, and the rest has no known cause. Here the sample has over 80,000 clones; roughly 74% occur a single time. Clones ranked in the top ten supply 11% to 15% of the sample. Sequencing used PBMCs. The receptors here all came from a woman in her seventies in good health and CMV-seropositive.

In DNA, the CDR3 is TGTGCCAGCAGCCTGGGGACAGGCCTCTCTGGAAACACCATATATTTT. This sequence encodes CASSLGTGLSGNTIYF. The V gene is TRBV7-2, the J gene TRBJ1-3, with 8 bases that match TRBD1. Germline assignment: CDR1 SGHTA and CDR2 FQGNSA. The junction had 6 bases not matched to a gene; V was cut back by 5 bases and J by 0 bases. The CDR3 loop spans 16 amino acids.

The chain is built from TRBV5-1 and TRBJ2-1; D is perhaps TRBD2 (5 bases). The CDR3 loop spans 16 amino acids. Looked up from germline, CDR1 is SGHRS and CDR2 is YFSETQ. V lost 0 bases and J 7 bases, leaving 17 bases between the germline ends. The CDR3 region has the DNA TGCGCCAGCAGCTTGGTTGCGGGTCGTCTGCGGAATGAGCAGTTCTTC. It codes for CASSLVAGRLRNEQFF.

This CDR3 reads CASSTTGGSYEQYF. In DNA, the CDR3 is TGTGCCAGCAGTACGACAGGGGGCTCCTACGAGCAGTACTTC. V gene TRBV6-5 combines with J gene TRBJ2-7; 9 bases are a match to TRBD1. The CDR3 sequence is 14 residues long. V lost 5 bases and J lost 0; bases outside the gene matches: 2. CDR1 is MNHEY and CDR2 is SVGAGI in the germline V gene.

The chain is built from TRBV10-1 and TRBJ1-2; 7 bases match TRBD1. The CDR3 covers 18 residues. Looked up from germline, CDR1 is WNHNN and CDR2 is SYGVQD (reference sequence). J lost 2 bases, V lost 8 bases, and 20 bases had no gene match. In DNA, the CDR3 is TGCGCCAGCCTATTAGAAGGACAGGCCCGTGGGGGAAACTATGGCTACACCTTC. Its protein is CASLLEGQARGGNYGYTF.

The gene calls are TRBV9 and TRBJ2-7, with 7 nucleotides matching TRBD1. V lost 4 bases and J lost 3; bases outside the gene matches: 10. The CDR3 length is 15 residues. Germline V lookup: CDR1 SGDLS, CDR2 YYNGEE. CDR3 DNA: TGTGCCAGCAGCCCCTCAGTTCAGGGGGTCTACGAGCAGTACTTC. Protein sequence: CASSPSVQGVYEQYF.

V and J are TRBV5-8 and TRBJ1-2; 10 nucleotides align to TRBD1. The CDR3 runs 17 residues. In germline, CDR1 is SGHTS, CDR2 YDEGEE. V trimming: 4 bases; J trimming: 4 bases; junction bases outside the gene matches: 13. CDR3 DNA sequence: TGTGCCAGCAGCACAGACAGGGGGCGCGGAGTCCCCTATGGCTACACCTTC. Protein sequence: CASSTDRGRGVPYGYTF.